There are many counts of the clone carrying this T cell receptor (beta chain). This record belongs to a study of identical twins. TCRdb called the 5' RACE reads again in MiXCR, with one record for every CDR3 protein. The sample has about 240,000 distinct CDR3 sequences, 7.5% seen once; the top ten hold roughly 5.4%. After removal of 0 bases from V and 4 bases from J, the junction contained 8 bases not matched to a gene. The length of the CDR3 is 16 residues. The same specimen was also included in a second study, on yellow fever vaccine responses in identical twins.

The source is a woman in her late teens or twenties in good health. Sequencing was performed on CD8+ T cells sorted from blood. V and J are TRBV12-3 or TRBV12-4 and TRBJ2-5; 7 nucleotides match TRBD2. This CDR3 reads CASSLARTGGRETQYF. The CDR3 nucleotides are TGTGCCAGCAGTTTAGCGCGGACGGGGGGTAGAGAGACCCAGTACTTC.